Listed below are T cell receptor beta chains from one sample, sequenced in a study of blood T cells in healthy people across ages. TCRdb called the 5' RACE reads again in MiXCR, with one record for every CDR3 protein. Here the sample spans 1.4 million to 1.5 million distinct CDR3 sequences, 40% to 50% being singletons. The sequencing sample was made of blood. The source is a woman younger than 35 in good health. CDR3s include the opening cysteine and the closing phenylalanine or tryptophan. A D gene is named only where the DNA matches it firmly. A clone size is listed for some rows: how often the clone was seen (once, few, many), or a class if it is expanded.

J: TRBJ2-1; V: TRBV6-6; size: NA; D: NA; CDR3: CASRATAEPYNEQFF; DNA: TGTGCCAGCAGGGCGACGGCGGAGCCCTACAATGAGCAGTTCTTC
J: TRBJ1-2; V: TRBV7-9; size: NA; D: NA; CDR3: CASSTQGFRGYTF; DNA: TGTGCCAGCAGCACTCAAGGGTTCCGGGGGTACACCTTC
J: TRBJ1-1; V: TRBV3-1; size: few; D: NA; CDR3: CASSQAPGGNTEAFF; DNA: TGTGCCAGCAGCCAAGCCCCGGGGGGGAACACTGAAGCTTTCTTT
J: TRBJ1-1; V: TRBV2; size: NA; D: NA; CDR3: CASIIQGVEAFF; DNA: TGTGCCAGCATTATACAGGGCGTAGAAGCTTTCTTT
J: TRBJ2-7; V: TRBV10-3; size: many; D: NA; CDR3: CAISEGALSYEQYF; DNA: TGTGCCATCAGTGAAGGGGCGTTAAGCTACGAGCAGTACTTC
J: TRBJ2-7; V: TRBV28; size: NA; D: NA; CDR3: CASSAGQAFRGEQYF; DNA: TGTGCCAGCAGTGCCGGTCAGGCCTTCCGGGGGGAGCAGTACTTC
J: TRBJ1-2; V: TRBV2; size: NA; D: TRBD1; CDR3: CASLLSVARGVGYTF; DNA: TGTGCCAGCCTCCTAAGTGTCGCCAGGGGGGTCGGCTACACCTTC
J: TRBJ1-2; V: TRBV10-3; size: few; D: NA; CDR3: CAISDGGLGGYTF; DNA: TGTGCCATCAGTGACGGGGGATTGGGTGGCTACACCTTC
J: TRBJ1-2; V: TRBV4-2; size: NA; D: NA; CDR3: CASSQGEGVANYGYTF; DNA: TGTGCCAGCAGCCAAGGGGAGGGAGTAGCTAACTATGGCTACACCTTC
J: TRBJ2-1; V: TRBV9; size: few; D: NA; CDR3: CASSVARLSSYNEQFF; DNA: TGTGCCAGCAGCGTAGCTCGGTTAAGCTCCTACAATGAGCAGTTCTTC
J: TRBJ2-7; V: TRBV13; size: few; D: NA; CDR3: CASKRFTSYEQYF; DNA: TGTGCCAGCAAAAGGTTCACGTCCTACGAGCAGTACTTC
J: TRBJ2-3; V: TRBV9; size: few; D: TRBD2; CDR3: CASSVATEASGGSTDTQYF; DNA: TGTGCCAGCAGCGTAGCTACCGAGGCTAGCGGGGGTTCCACAGATACGCAGTATTTT
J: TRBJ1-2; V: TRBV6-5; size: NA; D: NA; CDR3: CASRDLTSQGYTF; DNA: TGTGCCAGCAGGGATTTGACATCTCAAGGCTACACCTTC